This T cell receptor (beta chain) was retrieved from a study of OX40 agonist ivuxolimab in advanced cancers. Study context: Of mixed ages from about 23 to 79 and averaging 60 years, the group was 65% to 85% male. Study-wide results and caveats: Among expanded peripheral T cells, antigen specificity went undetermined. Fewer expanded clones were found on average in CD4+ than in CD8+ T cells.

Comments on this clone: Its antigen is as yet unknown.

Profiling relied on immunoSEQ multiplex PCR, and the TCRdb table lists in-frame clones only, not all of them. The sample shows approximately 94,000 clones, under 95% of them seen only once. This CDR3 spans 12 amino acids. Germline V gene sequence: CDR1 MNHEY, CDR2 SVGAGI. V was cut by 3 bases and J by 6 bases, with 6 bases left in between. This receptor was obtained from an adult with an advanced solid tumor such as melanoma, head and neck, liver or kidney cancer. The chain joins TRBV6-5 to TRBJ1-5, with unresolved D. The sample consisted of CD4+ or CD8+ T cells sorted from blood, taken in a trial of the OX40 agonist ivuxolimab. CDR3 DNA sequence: TGTGCCAGCAGTTATCTTGGTCAGCCCCAGCATTTT. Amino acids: CASSYLGQPQHF.